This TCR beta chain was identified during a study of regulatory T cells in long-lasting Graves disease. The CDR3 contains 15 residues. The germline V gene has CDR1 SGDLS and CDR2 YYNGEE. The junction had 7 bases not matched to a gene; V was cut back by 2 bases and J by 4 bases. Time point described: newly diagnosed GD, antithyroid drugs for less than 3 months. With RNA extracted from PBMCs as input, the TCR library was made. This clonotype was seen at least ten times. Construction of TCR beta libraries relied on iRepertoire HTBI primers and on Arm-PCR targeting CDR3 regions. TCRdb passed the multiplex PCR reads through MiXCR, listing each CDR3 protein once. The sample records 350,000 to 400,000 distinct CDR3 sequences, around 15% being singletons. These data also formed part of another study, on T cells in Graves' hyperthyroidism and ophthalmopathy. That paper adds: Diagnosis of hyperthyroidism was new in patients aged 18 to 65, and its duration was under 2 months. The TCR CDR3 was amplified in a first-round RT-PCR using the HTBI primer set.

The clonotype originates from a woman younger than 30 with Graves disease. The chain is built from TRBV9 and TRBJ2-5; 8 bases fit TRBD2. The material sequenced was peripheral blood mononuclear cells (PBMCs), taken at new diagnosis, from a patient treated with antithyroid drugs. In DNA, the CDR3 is TGTGCCAGCAGCGTGGCTAGCGGGCTGGGAGAGACCCAGTACTTC. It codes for CASSVASGLGETQYF.